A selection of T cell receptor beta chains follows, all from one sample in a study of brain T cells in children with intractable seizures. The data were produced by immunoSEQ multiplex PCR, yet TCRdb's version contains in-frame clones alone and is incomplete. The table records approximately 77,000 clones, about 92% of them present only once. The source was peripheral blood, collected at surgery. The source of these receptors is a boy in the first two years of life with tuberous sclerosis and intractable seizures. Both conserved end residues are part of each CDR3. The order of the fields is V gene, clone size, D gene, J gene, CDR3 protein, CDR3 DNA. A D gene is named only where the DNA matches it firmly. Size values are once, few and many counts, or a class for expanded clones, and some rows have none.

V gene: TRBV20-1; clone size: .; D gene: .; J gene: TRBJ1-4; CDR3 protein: CSAGTLEKLFF; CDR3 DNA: TGCAGTGCTGGGACTCTGGAAAAACTGTTTTTT
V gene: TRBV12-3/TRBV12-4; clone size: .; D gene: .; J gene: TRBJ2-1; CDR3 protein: CASGGERYNEQFF; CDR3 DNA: TGTGCCAGCGGGGGTGAGCGGTACAATGAGCAGTTCTTC
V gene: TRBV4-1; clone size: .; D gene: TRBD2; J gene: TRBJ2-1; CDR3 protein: CASSQLAGGYNEQFF; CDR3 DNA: TGCGCCAGCAGCCAACTAGCGGGGGGTTACAATGAGCAGTTCTTC
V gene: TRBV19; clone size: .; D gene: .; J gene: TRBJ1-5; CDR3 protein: CASSIDRRQAFF; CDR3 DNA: TGTGCCAGTAGTATAGATCGAAGGCAAGCGTTTTTT
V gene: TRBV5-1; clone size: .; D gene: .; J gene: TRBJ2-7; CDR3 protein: CASSLSGYEQYF; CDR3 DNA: TGCGCCAGCAGCTTGTCCGGGTACGAGCAGTACTTC
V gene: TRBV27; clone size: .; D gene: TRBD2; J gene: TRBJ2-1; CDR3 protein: CASSIAGGSYNEQFF; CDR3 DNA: TGTGCCAGCAGCATAGCGGGGGGCTCCTACAATGAGCAGTTCTTC
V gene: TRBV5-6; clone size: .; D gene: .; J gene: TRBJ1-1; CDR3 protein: CASSLAFGMHTEAFF; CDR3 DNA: TGTGCCAGCAGCTTGGCGTTTGGGATGCACACTGAAGCTTTCTTT
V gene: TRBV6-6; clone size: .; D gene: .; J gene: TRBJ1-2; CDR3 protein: CASTINIRGGGYTF; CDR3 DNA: TGTGCCAGCACTATAAATATCCGGGGGGGTGGCTACACCTTC
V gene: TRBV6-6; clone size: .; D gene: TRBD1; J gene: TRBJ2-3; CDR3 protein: CASSYGTGGFTDTQYF; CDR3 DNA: TGTGCCAGCAGTTACGGGACAGGGGGTTTCACAGATACGCAGTATTTT
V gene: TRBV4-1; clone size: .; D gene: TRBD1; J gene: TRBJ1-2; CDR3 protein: CASSHQVPRQGGYGYTF; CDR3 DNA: TGCGCCAGCAGCCACCAAGTCCCCCGACAGGGGGGCTATGGCTACACCTTC
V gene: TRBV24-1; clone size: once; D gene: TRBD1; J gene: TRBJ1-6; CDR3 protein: CATSDLPGGNYNSPLHF; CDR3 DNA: TGTGCCACCAGTGATTTACCAGGGGGCAATTATAATTCACCCCTCCACTTT
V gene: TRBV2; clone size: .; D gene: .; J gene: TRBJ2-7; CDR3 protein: CASSRRRDPTYEQYF; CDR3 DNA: TGTGCCAGCAGCCGCCGTCGGGACCCTACCTACGAGCAGTACTTC
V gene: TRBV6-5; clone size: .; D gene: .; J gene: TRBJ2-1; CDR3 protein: CASGSLYEQFF; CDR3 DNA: TGTGCCAGCGGGAGTCTGTATGAGCAGTTCTTC
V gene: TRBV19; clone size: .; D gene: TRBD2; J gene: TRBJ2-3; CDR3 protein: CATSSGYPDTQYF; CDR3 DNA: TGTGCCACCTCTAGCGGGTACCCGGATACGCAGTATTTT
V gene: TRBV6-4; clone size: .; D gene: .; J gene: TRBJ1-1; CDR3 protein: CAPLAPAAFF; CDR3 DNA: TGTGCCCCTCTTGCCCCAGCGGCTTTCTTT
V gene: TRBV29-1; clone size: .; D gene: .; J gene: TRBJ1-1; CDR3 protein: CSVVPGMNTEAFF; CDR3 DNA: TGCAGCGTTGTGCCAGGGATGAACACTGAAGCTTTCTTT
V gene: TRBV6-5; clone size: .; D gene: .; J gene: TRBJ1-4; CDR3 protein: CASSYSLRATNEKLFF; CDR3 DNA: TGTGCCAGCAGTTACTCGTTGAGGGCAACTAATGAAAAACTGTTTTTT
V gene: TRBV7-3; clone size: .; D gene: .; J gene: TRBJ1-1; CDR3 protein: CASRSYSFMNTEAFF; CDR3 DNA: TGTGCCAGCAGAAGCTACTCGTTCATGAACACTGAAGCTTTCTTT
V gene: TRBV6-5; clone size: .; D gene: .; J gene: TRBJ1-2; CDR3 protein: CASTLGPDYGYTF; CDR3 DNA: TGTGCCAGCACTTTAGGACCCGACTATGGCTACACCTTC
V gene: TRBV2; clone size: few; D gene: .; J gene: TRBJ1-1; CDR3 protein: CASSADISPAFF; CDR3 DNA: TGTGCCAGCAGTGCGGACATCTCCCCAGCTTTCTTT
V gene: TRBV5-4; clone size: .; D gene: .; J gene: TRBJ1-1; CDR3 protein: CASSLGGQMNTEAFF; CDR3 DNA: TGTGCCAGCAGCCTTGGGGGGCAGATGAACACTGAAGCTTTCTTT
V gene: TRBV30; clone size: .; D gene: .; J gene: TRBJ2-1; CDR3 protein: CAHNEVGGAYNEQFF; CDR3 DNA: TGTGCCCATAACGAGGTAGGGGGAGCTTACAATGAGCAGTTCTTC
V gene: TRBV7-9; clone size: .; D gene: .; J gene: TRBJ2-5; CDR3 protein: CASSLRLAQQETQYF; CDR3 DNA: TGTGCCAGCAGCTTAAGGCTAGCGCAACAAGAGACCCAGTACTTC
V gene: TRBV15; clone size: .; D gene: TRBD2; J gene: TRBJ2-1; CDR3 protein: CATSREPTGLAGTDEQFF; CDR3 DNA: TGCGCCACCAGCAGGGAACCCACGGGACTAGCGGGGACGGATGAGCAGTTCTTC
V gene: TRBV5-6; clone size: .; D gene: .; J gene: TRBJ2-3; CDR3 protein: CASSRSRADTQYF; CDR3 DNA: TGTGCCAGCAGCCGGTCGCGGGCAGACACGCAGTATTTT
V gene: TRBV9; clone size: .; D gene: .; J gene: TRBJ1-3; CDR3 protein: CASSTRDSGNTIYF; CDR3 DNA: TGTGCCAGCAGCACCCGGGACTCTGGAAACACCATATATTTT
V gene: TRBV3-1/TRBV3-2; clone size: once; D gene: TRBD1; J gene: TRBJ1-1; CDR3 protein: CASSLGQGWNTEAFF; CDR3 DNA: TGTGCCAGCAGCCTGGGACAGGGTTGGAACACTGAAGCTTTCTTT
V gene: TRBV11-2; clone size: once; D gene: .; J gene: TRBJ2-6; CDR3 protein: CASSLGEFSGANVLTF; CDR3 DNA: TGTGCCAGCAGCTTAGGGGAGTTCTCTGGGGCCAACGTCCTGACTTTC
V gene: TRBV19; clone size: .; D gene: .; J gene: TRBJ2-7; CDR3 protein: CASSLRGASYEQYF; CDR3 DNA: TGTGCCAGTAGTCTCCGGGGAGCCTCCTACGAGCAGTACTTC
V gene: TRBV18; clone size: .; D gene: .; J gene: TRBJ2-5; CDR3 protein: CASSGGSEETQYF; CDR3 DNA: TGTGCCAGCTCAGGAGGTTCGGAAGAGACCCAGTACTTC
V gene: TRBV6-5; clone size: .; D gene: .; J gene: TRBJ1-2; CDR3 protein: CASSYSTDRLRGYTF; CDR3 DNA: TGTGCCAGCAGTTACTCAACCGACAGGTTGCGCGGCTACACCTTC